The entry below describes one T cell receptor beta chain. The data originate from a study of blood T cell repertoires in COVID-19. Study at large: Sites across the United States, Italy and Spain contributed samples from acute and convalescent COVID-19. T cells, B-cell-depleted T cells, or PBMCs provided the cDNA or gDNA that served as material.

Authors' data handling: Estimated nucleated cell counts came from reference gene primer amplification. Method: immunoSEQ multiplex PCR; TCRdb's copy keeps in-frame clones and lacks some. V, J and clone size derive from that table, while D and trimming were established from the DNA sequence. The data hold about 93,000 clones, with 70% to 90% observed a single time. The ends lost 2 bases at V and 5 bases at J; junction bases unmatched: 4. The germline V gene encodes CDR1 MNHEY and CDR2 SMNVEV (reference sequence). This CDR3 has 15 amino acids. This TCR came from a woman older than 75 with acute or convalescent COVID-19. Specimen: peripheral blood. The chain carries TRBV27 and TRBJ2-7, with 12 bases identical to TRBD2. The CDR3 sequence is CASSLPGLAGHEQYF. The DNA of the CDR3 is TGTGCCAGCAGTTTACCCGGACTAGCGGGGCACGAGCAGTACTTC.